This section outlines one T cell receptor (beta chain) sequence together with its context. Its specificity is not known. The data derive from a study of shared clonotypes between healthy human individuals. Whole-study results and caveats: A handful of donors held approximately 4.6% of naive CD4 clonotypes in common. In general, naive subsets displayed greater estimated richness than memory subsets did. Only blood was sampled; tissue repertoires likely differ.

The CDR3 is made up of 14 amino acids. The germline V gene encodes CDR1 SEHNR and CDR2 FQNEAQ (reference sequence). Trimming cost V 3 bases and J 0 bases, with 6 bases left between them. The protocol was immunoSEQ multiplex PCR, while the TCRdb copy is restricted to in-frame clones and leaves out a portion. This sample has about 2,500,000 clones, with approximately 90% found just once. The TCR was taken from a man between 18 and 29 years old in good health. Sequenced sample: naive CD4+ T cells sorted from blood. This sample's subset: CD45RA+ positively selected. The chain is built from TRBV7-9 and TRBJ1-3; D is unclear. DNA of the CDR3: TGTGCCAGCAGCTTCGGCGACTCTGGAAACACCATATATTTT. It codes for CASSFGDSGNTIYF.